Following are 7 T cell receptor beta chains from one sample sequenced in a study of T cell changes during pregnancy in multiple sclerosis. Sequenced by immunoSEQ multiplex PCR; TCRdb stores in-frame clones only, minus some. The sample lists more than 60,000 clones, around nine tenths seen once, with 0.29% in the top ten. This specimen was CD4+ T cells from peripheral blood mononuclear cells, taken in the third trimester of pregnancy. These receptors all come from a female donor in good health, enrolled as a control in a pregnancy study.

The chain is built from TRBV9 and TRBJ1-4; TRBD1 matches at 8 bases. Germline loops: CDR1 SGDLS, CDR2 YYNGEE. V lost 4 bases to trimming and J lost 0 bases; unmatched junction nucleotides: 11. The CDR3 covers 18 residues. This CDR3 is CASSPSWTGPATNEKLFF. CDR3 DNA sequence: TGTGCCAGCAGCCCTAGTTGGACAGGGCCGGCAACTAATGAAAAACTGTTTTTT.

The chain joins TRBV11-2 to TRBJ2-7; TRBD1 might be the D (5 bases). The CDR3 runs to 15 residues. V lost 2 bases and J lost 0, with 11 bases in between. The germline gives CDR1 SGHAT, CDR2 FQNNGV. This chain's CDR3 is CASSLIDSYSYEQYF. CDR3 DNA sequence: TGTGCCAGCAGCTTAATTGACAGTTACTCCTACGAGCAGTACTTC.

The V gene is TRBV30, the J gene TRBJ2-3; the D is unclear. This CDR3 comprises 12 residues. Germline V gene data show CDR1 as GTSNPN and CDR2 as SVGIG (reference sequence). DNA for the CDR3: TGTGCGCTAACCCGGGGCACAGATACGCAGTATTTT. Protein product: CALTRGTDTQYF.

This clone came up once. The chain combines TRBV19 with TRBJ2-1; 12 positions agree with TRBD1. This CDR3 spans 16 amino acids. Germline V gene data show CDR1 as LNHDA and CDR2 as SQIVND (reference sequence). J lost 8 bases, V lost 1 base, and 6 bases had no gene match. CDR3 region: CASSIAPGQGAYEQFF. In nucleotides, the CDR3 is TGTGCCAGTAGTATAGCTCCGGGACAGGGGGCCTATGAGCAGTTCTTC.

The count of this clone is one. CDR3 residues: CASNKRQTQYF. Here the CDR3 DNA reads TGTGCCAGCAACAAGCGACAGACCCAGTACTTC. The J gene is TRBJ2-5, the V gene TRBV2; no reliable D call. The V end lost 7 bases, the J end lost 6 bases, and 9 bases lay between the germline ends. CDR1 and CDR2 from the germline V gene are SNHLY and FYNNEI. The CDR3 runs to 11 residues. Looking up the rest from reference TRBV2 and TRBJ2-5 gives the full variable domain: EPEVTQTPSHQVTQMGQEVILRCVPISNHLYFYWYRQILGQKVEFLVSFYNNEISEKSEIFDDQFSVERPDGSNFTLKIRSTKLEDSAMYFCASNKRQTQYFGPGTRLLVL.

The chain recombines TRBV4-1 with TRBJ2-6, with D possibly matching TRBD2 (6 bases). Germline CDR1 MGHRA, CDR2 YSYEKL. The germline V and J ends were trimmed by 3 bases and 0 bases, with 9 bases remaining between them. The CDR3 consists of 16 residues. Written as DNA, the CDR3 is TGCGCCAGCAGCCAGGAGGGGACCTCTGGGGCCAACGTCCTGACTTTC. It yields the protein CASSQEGTSGANVLTF.

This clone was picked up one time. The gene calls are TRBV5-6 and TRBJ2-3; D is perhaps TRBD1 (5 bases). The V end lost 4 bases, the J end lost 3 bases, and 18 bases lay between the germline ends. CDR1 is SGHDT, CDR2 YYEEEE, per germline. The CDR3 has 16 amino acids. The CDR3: CASSALLARQTDTQYF. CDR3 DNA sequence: TGTGCCAGCAGCGCTCTTCTGGCCCGACAGACAGATACGCAGTATTTT.